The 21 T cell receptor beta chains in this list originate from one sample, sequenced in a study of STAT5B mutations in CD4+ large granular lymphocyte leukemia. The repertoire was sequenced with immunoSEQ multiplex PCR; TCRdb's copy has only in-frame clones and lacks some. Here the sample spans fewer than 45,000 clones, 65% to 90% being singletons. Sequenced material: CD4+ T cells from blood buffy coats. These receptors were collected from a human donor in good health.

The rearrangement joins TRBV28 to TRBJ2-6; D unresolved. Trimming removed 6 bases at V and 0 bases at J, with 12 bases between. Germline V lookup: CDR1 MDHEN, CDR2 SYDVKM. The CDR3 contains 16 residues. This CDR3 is CASRAGGSSGANVLTF. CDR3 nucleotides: TGTGCCAGCAGAGCAGGTGGAAGCTCTGGGGCCAACGTCCTGACTTTC.

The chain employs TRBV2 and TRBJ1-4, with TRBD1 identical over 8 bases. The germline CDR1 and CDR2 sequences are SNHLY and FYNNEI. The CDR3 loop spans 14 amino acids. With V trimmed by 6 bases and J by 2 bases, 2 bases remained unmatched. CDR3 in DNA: TGTGCCAGCAGGGGGGACAGGACTAATGAAAAACTGTTTTTT. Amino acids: CASRGDRTNEKLFF.

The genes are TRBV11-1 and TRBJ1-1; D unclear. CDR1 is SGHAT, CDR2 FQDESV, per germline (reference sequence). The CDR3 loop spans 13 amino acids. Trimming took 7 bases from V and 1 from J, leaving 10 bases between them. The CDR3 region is CASTQIGNTEAFF. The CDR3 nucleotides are TGTGCCAGCACCCAAATCGGGAACACTGAAGCTTTCTTT.

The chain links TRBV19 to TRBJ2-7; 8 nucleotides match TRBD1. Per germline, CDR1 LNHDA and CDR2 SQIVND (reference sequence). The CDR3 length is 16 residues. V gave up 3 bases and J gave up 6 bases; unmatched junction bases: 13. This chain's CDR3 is CASSIRRTGSPAEQYF. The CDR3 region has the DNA TGTGCCAGTAGTATCCGACGGACAGGGAGCCCTGCCGAGCAGTACTTC.

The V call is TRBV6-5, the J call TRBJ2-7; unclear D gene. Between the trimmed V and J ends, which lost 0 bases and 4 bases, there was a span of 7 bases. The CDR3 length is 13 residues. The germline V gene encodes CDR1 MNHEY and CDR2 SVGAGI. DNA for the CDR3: TGTGCCAGCAGTTACTCATACGGGTACGAGCAGTACTTC. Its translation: CASSYSYGYEQYF.

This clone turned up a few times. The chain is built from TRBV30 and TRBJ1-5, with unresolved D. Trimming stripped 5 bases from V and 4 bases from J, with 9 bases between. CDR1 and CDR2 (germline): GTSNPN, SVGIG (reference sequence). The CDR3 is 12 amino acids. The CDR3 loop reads CAWGPGNQPQHF. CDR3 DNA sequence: TGTGCCTGGGGCCCGGGGAATCAGCCCCAGCATTTT.

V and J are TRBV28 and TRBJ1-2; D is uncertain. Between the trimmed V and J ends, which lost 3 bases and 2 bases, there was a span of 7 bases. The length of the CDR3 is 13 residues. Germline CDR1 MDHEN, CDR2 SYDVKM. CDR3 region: CASSLDGNYGYTF. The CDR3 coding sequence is TGTGCCAGCAGTTTGGATGGGAACTATGGCTACACCTTC.

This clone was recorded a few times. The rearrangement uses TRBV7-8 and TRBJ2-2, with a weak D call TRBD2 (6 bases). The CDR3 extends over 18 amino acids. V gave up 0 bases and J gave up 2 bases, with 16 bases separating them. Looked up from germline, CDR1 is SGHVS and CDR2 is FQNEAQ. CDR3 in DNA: TGTGCCAGCAGCTTAGCGTTGGGGGGAACAGTCAACACCGGGGAGCTGTTTTTT. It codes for CASSLALGGTVNTGELFF.

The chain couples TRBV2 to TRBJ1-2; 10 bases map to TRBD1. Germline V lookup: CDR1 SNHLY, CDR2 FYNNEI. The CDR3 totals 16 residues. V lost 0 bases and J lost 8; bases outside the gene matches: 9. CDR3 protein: CASSEAGGQGRRGYTF. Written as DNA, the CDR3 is TGTGCCAGCAGTGAAGCGGGGGGACAGGGGCGTAGGGGCTACACCTTC.

The CDR3 DNA sequence: TGTGCCAGCGGCCGGAGGGGGGCCAGCTCACCCCTCCACTTT. Protein: CASGRRGASSPLHF. The genes are TRBV7-9 and TRBJ1-6; tentatively, D is TRBD1 (6 bases). Germline V gene lookup returns CDR1 SEHNR and CDR2 FQNEAQ (reference sequence). The CDR3 has 14 residues. Trimming took 8 bases from V and 10 from J, leaving 18 bases between them.

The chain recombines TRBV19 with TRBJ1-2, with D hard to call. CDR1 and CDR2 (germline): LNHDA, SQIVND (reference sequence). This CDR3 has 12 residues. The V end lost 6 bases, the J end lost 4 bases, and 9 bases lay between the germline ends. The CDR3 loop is CASRGGLYGYTF. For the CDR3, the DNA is TGTGCCAGTAGGGGAGGCCTCTATGGCTACACCTTC. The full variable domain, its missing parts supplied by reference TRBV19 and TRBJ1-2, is DGGITQSPKYLFRKEGQNVTLSCEQNLNHDAMYWYRQDPGQGLRLIYYSQIVNDFQKGDIAEGYSVSREKKESFPLTVTSAQKNPTAFYLCASRGGLYGYTFGSGTRLTVV.

This CDR3 reads CASSLGTGTNYGYTF. CDR3 coding DNA: TGTGCCAGCAGCTTAGGGACAGGCACTAACTATGGCTACACCTTC. V usage is TRBV9 and J usage is TRBJ1-2, with 8 positions matching TRBD1. Germline-derived CDR1 and CDR2 are SGDLS and YYNGEE. CDR3 length: 15 residues. The V segment lost 4 bases and the J segment 0 bases; nucleotides outside the gene matches: 5.

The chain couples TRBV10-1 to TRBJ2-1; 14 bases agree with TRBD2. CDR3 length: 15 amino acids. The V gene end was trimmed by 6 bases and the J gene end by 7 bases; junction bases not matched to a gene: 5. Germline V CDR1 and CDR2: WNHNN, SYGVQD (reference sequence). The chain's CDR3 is CASSQGLAGVNEQFF. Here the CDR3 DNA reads TGCGCCAGCAGCCAGGGACTAGCGGGAGTAAATGAGCAGTTCTTC.

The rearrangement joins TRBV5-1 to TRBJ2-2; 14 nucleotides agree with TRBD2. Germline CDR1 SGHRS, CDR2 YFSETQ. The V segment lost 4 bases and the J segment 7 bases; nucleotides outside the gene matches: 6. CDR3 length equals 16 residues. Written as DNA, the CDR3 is TGCGCCAGCAGCCCGGGACTAGCGGGAGCGGGCGGGGAGCTGTTTTTT. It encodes CASSPGLAGAGGELFF. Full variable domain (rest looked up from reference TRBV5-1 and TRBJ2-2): KAGVTQTPRYLIKTRGQQVTLSCSPISGHRSVSWYQQTPGQGLQFLFEYFSETQRNKGNFPGRFSGRQFSNSRSEMNVSTLELGDSALYLCASSPGLAGAGGELFFGEGSRLTVL.

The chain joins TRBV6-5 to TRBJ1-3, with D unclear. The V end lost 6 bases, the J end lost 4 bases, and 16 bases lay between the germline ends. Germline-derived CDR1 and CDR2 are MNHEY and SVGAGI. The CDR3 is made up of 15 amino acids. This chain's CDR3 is CASRKKDPPGNTIYF. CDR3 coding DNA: TGTGCCAGCAGGAAAAAGGACCCTCCGGGAAACACCATATATTTT.

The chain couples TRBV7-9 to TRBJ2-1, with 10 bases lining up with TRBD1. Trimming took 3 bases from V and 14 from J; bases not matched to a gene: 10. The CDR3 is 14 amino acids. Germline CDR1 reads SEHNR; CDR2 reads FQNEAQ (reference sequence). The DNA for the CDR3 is TGTGCCAGCAGCTTGGGCGGACAGGGGGGAAAGAAGTTCTTC. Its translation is CASSLGGQGGKKFF.

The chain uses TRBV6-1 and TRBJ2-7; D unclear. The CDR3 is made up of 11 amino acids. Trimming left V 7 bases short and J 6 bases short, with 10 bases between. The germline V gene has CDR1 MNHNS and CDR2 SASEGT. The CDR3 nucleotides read TGTGCCAGCAATCGGCAGTCCGAGCAGTACTTC. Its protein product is CASNRQSEQYF.

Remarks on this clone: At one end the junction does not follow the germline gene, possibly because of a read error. CDR3 residues: CSVEDWRGNRGNF. As DNA, the CDR3 is TGCAGCGTTGAAGATTGGAGGGGGAACCGGGGAAACTTC. The J gene is TRBJ2-5, the V gene TRBV29-1, with D possibly being TRBD1 or TRBD2 (6 bases each). This CDR3 is built from 13 residues. Germline lookup yields CDR1 SQVTM and CDR2 ANQGSEA.

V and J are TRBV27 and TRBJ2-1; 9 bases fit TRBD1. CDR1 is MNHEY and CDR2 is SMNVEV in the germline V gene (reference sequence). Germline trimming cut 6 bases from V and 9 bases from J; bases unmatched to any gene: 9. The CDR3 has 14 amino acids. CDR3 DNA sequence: TGTGCCAGCAGCCCCCGGGACAGGGTCAGTGAGCAGTTCTTC. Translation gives CASSPRDRVSEQFF.

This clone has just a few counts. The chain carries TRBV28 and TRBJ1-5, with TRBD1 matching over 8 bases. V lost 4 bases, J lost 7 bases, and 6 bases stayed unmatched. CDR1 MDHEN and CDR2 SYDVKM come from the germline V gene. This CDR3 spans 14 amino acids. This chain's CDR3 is CASSSGQGGQPQHF. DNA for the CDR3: TGTGCCAGCAGTTCCGGACAGGGAGGACAGCCCCAGCATTTT.

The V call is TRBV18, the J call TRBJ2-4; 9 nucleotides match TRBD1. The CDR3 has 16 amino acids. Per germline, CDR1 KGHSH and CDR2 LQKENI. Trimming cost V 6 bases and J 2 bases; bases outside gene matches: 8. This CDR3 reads CASSRDRGISKNIQYF. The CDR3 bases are TGTGCCAGCTCGAGAGACAGGGGGATCTCCAAAAACATTCAGTACTTC.